These 14 T cell receptor beta chains share one sample of origin, sequenced in a study of blood T cell repertoires in COVID-19 (dated by TCRdb to the early 2020s). Libraries were built with the immunoSEQ multiplex PCR assay. TCRdb stores this immuneACCESS table with in-frame sequences only. Part of the clones is absent; in the studies checked, under half of the shortfall reflects unresolved V genes, and no reason is known for the rest. The sample data list some 100,000 clones, and around 90% of these were observed just once. In total, the top ten clones hold approximately 5% of the sample. Sequenced: peripheral blood. The receptors were sampled from a human donor in a cohort sampled during active COVID-19.

This clone was counted a single time. This chain's CDR3 is CASSPQPGLAGPPRSYEQYF. The CDR3 region has the DNA TGCGCCAGCAGCCCTCAGCCCGGACTAGCGGGGCCCCCTCGCTCCTACGAGCAGTACTTC. This chain uses TRBV5-1 with TRBJ2-7; TRBD2 agrees at 12 bases. The CDR3 covers 20 residues. The ends lost 4 bases at V and 0 bases at J; junction bases unmatched: 17. Germline V gene lookup returns CDR1 SGHRS and CDR2 YFSETQ.

The rearrangement uses TRBV5-6 and TRBJ1-5, with D perhaps TRBD1 (6 bases). The length of the CDR3 is 15 residues. The germline V gene has CDR1 SGHDT and CDR2 YYEEEE. V lost 4 bases, J lost 0 bases, and 11 bases lay in between. CDR3 residues: CASSLQGTSNQPQHF. DNA of the CDR3: TGTGCCAGCAGCCTCCAGGGGACTAGCAATCAGCCCCAGCATTTT.

The chain recombines TRBV27 with TRBJ2-1; 10 bases line up with TRBD2. The CDR3 has 14 amino acids. Germline V gives CDR1 MNHEY, CDR2 SMNVEV (reference sequence). The junction had 8 bases not matched to a gene; V was cut back by 6 bases and J by 9 bases. The CDR3 sequence: CASSLLAGKGEQFF. In DNA, the CDR3 is TGTGCCAGCAGCCTACTAGCGGGAAAGGGTGAGCAGTTCTTC.

The chain is built from TRBV18 and TRBJ2-2; a possible D gene is TRBD2 (6 bases). This CDR3 has 17 residues. Germline lookup yields CDR1 KGHSH and CDR2 LQKENI. V lost 2 bases, J lost 2 bases, and 15 bases lay in between. CDR3 loop: CASSPSVKGLNTGELFF. The CDR3 DNA is TGTGCCAGCTCACCATCAGTTAAGGGACTTAACACCGGGGAGCTGTTTTTT.

The chain carries TRBV9 and TRBJ1-4; D is uncertain. Trimming left V 3 bases short and J 3 bases short, with 9 bases between. Per germline, CDR1 SGDLS and CDR2 YYNGEE. The CDR3 has 14 residues. Here the CDR3 reads CASSGATANEKLFF. CDR3 bases: TGTGCCAGCAGCGGGGCTACAGCTAATGAAAAACTGTTTTTT. The full variable domain, with the rest looked up from reference TRBV9 and TRBJ1-4, is DSGVTQTPKHLITATGQRVTLRCSPRSGDLSVYWYQQSLDQGLQFLIQYYNGEERAKGNILERFSAQQFPDLHSELNLSSLELGDSALYFCASSGATANEKLFFGSGTQLSVL.

J is TRBJ1-3 and V is TRBV7-2, with D perhaps matching TRBD1 (6 bases). Trimming stripped 5 bases from V and 0 bases from J, with 14 bases between. CDR3 length: 16 residues. The V gene's germline CDR1 is SGHTA and CDR2 FQGNSA. The CDR3 is CASSPQTGGSGNTIYF. The DNA for the CDR3 is TGTGCCAGCAGCCCGCAGACAGGAGGCTCTGGAAACACCATATATTTT.

This clone was seen just once. The chain couples TRBV9 to TRBJ2-1; TRBD1 is a possible D gene (7 bases). CDR1 is SGDLS and CDR2 is YYNGEE in the germline V gene. Trimming took off 2 bases at V and 9 bases at J, with 15 bases between the two ends. This CDR3 contains 14 residues. CDR3 DNA sequence: TGTGCCAGCAGCGTCTTCCAGGGGGGCGGTGAGCAGTTCTTC. Encoded protein: CASSVFQGGGEQFF.

This rearrangement joins TRBV24-1 to TRBJ2-1; possibly TRBD1 for D (5 bases). Trimming took off 3 bases at V and 7 bases at J, with 12 bases between the two ends. Germline V CDR1 and CDR2: KGHDR, SFDVKD. The CDR3 totals 14 residues. CDR3 nucleotides: TGTGCCACCAGTGATAGGACATCCGCGAATGAGCAGTTCTTC. Protein product: CATSDRTSANEQFF.

This chain links TRBV19 with TRBJ2-2, with D unresolved. The length of the CDR3 is 14 residues. V lost 5 bases and J lost 6, with 13 bases in between. The germline V gene encodes CDR1 LNHDA and CDR2 SQIVND (reference sequence). CDR3 region: CASSPPLEAGELFF. CDR3 DNA: TGTGCCAGTAGTCCTCCTCTAGAAGCCGGGGAGCTGTTTTTT.

The V call is TRBV29-1, the J call TRBJ2-1; no firm D call. The CDR3 runs 11 residues. V was pared by 7 bases and J by 6 bases, with 10 bases between. Germline V gene data show CDR1 as SQVTM and CDR2 as ANQGSEA. The CDR3 sequence: CSAPTPNEQFF. CDR3 coding DNA: TGCAGCGCACCTACCCCCAATGAGCAGTTCTTC.

This chain joins TRBV6-4 and TRBJ2-7, with a weak D call TRBD1 (5 bases). The V and J ends lost 6 bases and 7 bases respectively, with 22 bases between them. Germline V gene sequence: CDR1 MRHNA, CDR2 SNTAGT. The CDR3 loop spans 15 amino acids. DNA for the CDR3: TGTGCCAGCAGACTCTACAGGTCTGGCTCTGGGGAGCAGTACTTC. Protein product: CASRLYRSGSGEQYF.

The chain recombines TRBV7-8 with TRBJ2-1; D is ambiguous. Trimming took off 5 bases at V and 0 bases at J, with 11 bases between the two ends. Germline lookup yields CDR1 SGHVS and CDR2 FQNEAQ. The CDR3 covers 15 residues. CDR3 DNA sequence: TGTGCCAGCAGCCAGGCTCGGGTCTCCTACAATGAGCAGTTCTTC. Translated, it gives CASSQARVSYNEQFF.

This chain joins TRBV30 and TRBJ2-6; 10 bases are a match to TRBD1. With 1 base clipped from V and 2 bases from J, the junction kept 8 bases outside the gene matches. Germline V CDR1 and CDR2: GTSNPN, SVGIG (reference sequence). The CDR3 has 18 residues. The CDR3 region is CAWSATRTGGAGANVLTF. The CDR3 bases are TGTGCCTGGAGTGCGACCAGGACAGGGGGGGCTGGGGCCAACGTCCTGACTTTC.

The rearrangement uses TRBV21-1 and TRBJ2-1; TRBD2 is the table's D call and was not checked against the DNA. TRBV21-1 is classified as a pseudogene. This CDR3 spans 16 amino acids. CDR3 in amino acids: CASSARGRTSGHEQFF. The CDR3 bases are TGTGCCAGCAGCGCCCGAGGGCGGACTAGCGGTCATGAGCAGTTCTTC.